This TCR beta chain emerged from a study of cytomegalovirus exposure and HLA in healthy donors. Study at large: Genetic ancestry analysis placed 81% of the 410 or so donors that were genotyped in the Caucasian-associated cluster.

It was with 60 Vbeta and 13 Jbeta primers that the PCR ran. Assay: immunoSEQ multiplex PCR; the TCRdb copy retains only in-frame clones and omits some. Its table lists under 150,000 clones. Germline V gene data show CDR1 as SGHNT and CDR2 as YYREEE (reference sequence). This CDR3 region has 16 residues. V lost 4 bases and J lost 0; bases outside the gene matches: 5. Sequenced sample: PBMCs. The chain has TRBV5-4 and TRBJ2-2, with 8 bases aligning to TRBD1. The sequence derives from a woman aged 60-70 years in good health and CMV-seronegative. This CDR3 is CASSTGQGANTGELFF. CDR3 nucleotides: TGTGCCAGCAGCACCGGACAGGGCGCGAACACCGGGGAGCTGTTTTTT.